These 9 T cell receptor beta chains share one sample of origin, sequenced in a study of T cells in Graves' hyperthyroidism and ophthalmopathy. TCR beta CDR3 sequences were amplified from RNA transcripts. Initially, a first-round RT-PCR of the TCR CDR3 employed the HTBI primer set. One entry per CDR3 protein results from TCRdb running MiXCR on the multiplex PCR reads. This sample carries 500,000 to 750,000 distinct CDR3 sequences, roughly 50% of them seen once, and the ten largest clones take 7.5% to 8.5%. Specimen: peripheral blood or thyroid tissue (not recorded which). The receptors come from a woman between 18 and 30 years old with Graves' hyperthyroidism.

The chain combines TRBV13 with TRBJ1-1, with D possibly matching TRBD1 (6 bases). From germline, CDR1 is PRHDT and CDR2 FYEKMQ (reference sequence). Trimming took 4 bases from V and 3 from J, leaving 18 bases between them. The CDR3 is made up of 16 amino acids. CDR3 amino acids: CASSSQGGYGYTEAFF. CDR3 coding DNA: TGTGCCAGCAGCTCACAGGGTGGCTATGGCTACACTGAAGCTTTCTTT.

This clonotype was counted ten times or more. This chain connects TRBV12-3 or TRBV12-4 to TRBJ1-2; D might be TRBD1 (5 bases). The CDR3 extends over 14 amino acids. Trimming pared 4 bases from V and 0 bases from J, leaving 9 bases between. Here the CDR3 reads CASSSTEANYGYTF. CDR3 DNA sequence: TGTGCCAGCAGTTCGACAGAAGCTAACTATGGCTACACCTTC.

J is TRBJ2-7 and V is TRBV29-1; D call uncertain. The germline CDR1 and CDR2 sequences are SQVTM and ANQGSEA. This CDR3 comprises 16 residues. Trimming cost V 8 bases and J 5 bases, with 28 bases left between them. CDR3 loop: CSSLAHGSTYNDEQYF. DNA for the CDR3: TGCAGCTCCCTCGCCCATGGGTCCACCTACAATGACGAGCAGTACTTC.

This clonotype came up many times. The CDR3 sequence: CASSVSTNTEAFF. The CDR3 DNA is TGTGCCAGCAGTGTTAGCACGAACACTGAAGCTTTCTTT. The chain combines TRBV6-4 with TRBJ1-1; D not resolved. The germline gives CDR1 MRHNA, CDR2 SNTAGT. The CDR3 is made up of 13 amino acids. V was clipped by 4 bases and J by 1 base, with 7 bases between them.

This clonotype was observed many times. The chain is built from TRBV12-5 and TRBJ2-7, with TRBD2 matching 13 bases. V was clipped by 2 bases and J by 1 base; unmatched bases: 8. This CDR3 has 18 residues. Germline values: CDR1 LGHNT, CDR2 FRNRAP. The CDR3 bases are TGTGCTAGTGGTTTGCAAACGAGACTAGCGGGAGGTTCCTACGAGCAGTACTTC. This codes for CASGLQTRLAGGSYEQYF. Using reference TRBV12-5 and TRBJ2-7 for the parts outside the CDR3, the full variable domain is DARVTQTPRHKVTEMGQEVTMRCQPILGHNTVFWYRQTMMQGLELLAYFRNRAPLDDSGMPKDRFSAEMPDATLATLKIQPSEPRDSAVYFCASGLQTRLAGGSYEQYFGPGTRLTVT.

The chain joins TRBV2 to TRBJ2-2; 10 bases line up with TRBD2. Trimming cost V 2 bases and J 1 base; bases outside gene matches: 10. Germline CDR1 reads SNHLY; CDR2 reads FYNNEI. The CDR3 is made up of 19 amino acids. The CDR3 sequence is CASSERGVLAGGNTGELFF. Here the CDR3 DNA reads TGTGCCAGCAGTGAACGGGGGGTTTTAGCGGGAGGGAACACCGGGGAGCTGTTTTTT.

This clonotype has a count of ten or more. The CDR3 sequence: CSVGQVNNPGYTF. The CDR3 nucleotides are TGCAGCGTTGGCCAGGTAAATAACCCTGGCTACACCTTC. The chain combines TRBV29-1 with TRBJ1-2; D unclear. This CDR3 is 13 amino acids long. The germline V gene encodes CDR1 SQVTM and CDR2 ANQGSEA. V dropped 4 bases and J dropped 7 bases, with 16 bases sitting between them.

Many counts were recorded for this clonotype. Since a much larger clone is just one base distant, this may be a read error. The chain couples TRBV29-1 to TRBJ1-1; tentatively, D is TRBD1 (5 bases). This CDR3 is built from 13 residues. Germline lookup yields CDR1 SQVTM and CDR2 ANQGSEA. The CDR3: CSVGYGDHTETFF. The DNA of the CDR3 is TGCAGCGTTGGGTATGGGGACCACACTGAAACTTTCTTT.

This clonotype has ten or more counts. The chain joins TRBV6-5 to TRBJ1-2; possible D gene TRBD1, 6 bases. Germline loops: CDR1 MNHEY, CDR2 SVGAGI. The CDR3 totals 14 residues. The V end lost 2 bases, the J end lost 2 bases, and 9 bases lay between the germline ends. CDR3 bases: TGTGCCAGCAGTTACAACAGGGACAACTATGGCTACACCTTC. Translated, it gives CASSYNRDNYGYTF.